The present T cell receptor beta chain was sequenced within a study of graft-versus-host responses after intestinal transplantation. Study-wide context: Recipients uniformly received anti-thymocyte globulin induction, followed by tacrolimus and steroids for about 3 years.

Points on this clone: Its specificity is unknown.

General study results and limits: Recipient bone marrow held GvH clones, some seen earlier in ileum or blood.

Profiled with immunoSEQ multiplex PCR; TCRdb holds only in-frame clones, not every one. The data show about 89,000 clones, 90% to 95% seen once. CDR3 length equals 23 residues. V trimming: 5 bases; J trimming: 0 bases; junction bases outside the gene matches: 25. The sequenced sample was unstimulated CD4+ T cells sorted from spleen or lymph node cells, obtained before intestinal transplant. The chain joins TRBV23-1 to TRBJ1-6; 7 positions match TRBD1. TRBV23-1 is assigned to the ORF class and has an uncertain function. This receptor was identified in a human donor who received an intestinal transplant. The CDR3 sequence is CASSIRGPRTGYPLSSYNSPLHF. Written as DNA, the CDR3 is TGCGCCAGCAGTATTCGGGGTCCCAGGACAGGTTATCCACTCAGCTCCTATAATTCACCCCTCCACTTT.